A single sample gave rise to the 30 T cell receptor beta chains below, sequenced in a study of T cells after posttransplantation cyclophosphamide. TCRdb's table, derived via immunoSEQ multiplex PCR, lists solely in-frame clones and lacks some. Of fewer than 20,000 clones in the sample, roughly 93% were seen once. Treatment was busulfan-fludarabine conditioning, a marrow graft, and cyclophosphamide on days +3 and +4. Material: CD4+ T cells sorted from blood, obtained after allogeneic stem cell transplant with posttransplant cyclophosphamide. Source of these receptors: a male patient aged 60 to 75 who received an allogeneic stem cell transplant from a related donor and was CMV-positive. The T cells may partly be graft donor cells.

The chain uses TRBV4-2 and TRBJ1-3, with 7 bases that match TRBD1. The CDR3 loop spans 16 amino acids. V lost 6 bases to trimming and J lost 0 bases; unmatched junction nucleotides: 8. Germline V lookup: CDR1 LGHNA, CDR2 YNFKEQ. Here the CDR3 DNA reads TGTGCCAGCAGTCAGGGGACAGCTCTCTCTGGAAACACCATATATTTT. As protein: CASSQGTALSGNTIYF.

This clone showed up just once. CDR3 sequence reads: CASSTEGNTIYF. The CDR3 DNA is TGTGCCAGCAGCACAGAAGGAAACACCATATATTTT. The chain is built from TRBV7-9 and TRBJ1-3; D call uncertain. The V gene lost 5 bases and the J gene lost 4 bases, with 6 bases spanning the gap. CDR1 and CDR2 (germline): SEHNR, FQNEAQ (reference sequence). There are 12 residues in the CDR3. Full variable domain (missing parts from reference TRBV7-9 and TRBJ1-3): DTGVSQNPRHKITKRGQNVTFRCDPISEHNRLYWYRQTLGQGPEFLTYFQNEAQLEKSRLLSDRFSAERPKGSFSTLEIQRTEQGDSAMYLCASSTEGNTIYFGEGSWLTVV.

This sequence joins TRBV19 and TRBJ2-6, with D unresolved. Germline V gene sequence: CDR1 LNHDA, CDR2 SQIVND (reference sequence). The V end lost 6 bases, the J end lost 0 bases, and 9 bases lay between the germline ends. The CDR3 has 15 residues. The CDR3 loop is CASSTMNSGANVLTF. The CDR3 coding sequence is TGTGCCAGTAGCACTATGAACTCTGGGGCCAACGTCCTGACTTTC.

V is TRBV6-4 and J is TRBJ1-5; 8 nucleotides match TRBD1. This CDR3 is built from 15 residues. V was clipped by 2 bases and J by 6 bases; unmatched bases: 6. Germline V lookup: CDR1 MRHNA, CDR2 SNTAGT. The CDR3 here is CASSDPDRVGQPQHF. The CDR3 DNA reads as TGTGCCAGCAGTGACCCGGACAGGGTCGGTCAGCCCCAGCATTTT.

This chain connects TRBV20-1 to TRBJ1-1; a weak D match, TRBD1 (5 bases). The CDR3 length is 11 residues. CDR1 is DFQATT, CDR2 SNEGSKA, per germline (reference sequence). Trimming pared 5 bases from V and 3 bases from J, leaving 7 bases between. Here the CDR3 reads CSAQGDTEAFF. CDR3 DNA: TGCAGTGCTCAAGGGGACACTGAAGCTTTCTTT.

The V call is TRBV7-2, the J call TRBJ1-3; TRBD1 aligns across 8 bases. Looked up from germline, CDR1 is SGHTA and CDR2 is FQGNSA. The CDR3 is made up of 13 amino acids. V was clipped by 4 bases and J by 8 bases; unmatched bases: 4. CDR3 protein: CASSSDRGDTIYF. The CDR3 coding sequence is TGTGCCAGCAGCTCCGACAGGGGTGACACCATATATTTT. Full variable domain (missing parts from reference TRBV7-2 and TRBJ1-3): GAGVSQSPSNKVTEKGKDVELRCDPISGHTALYWYRQSLGQGLEFLIYFQGNSAPDKSGLPSDRFSAERTGGSVSTLTIQRTQQEDSAVYLCASSSDRGDTIYFGEGSWLTVV.

The gene calls are TRBV5-6 and TRBJ2-7; TRBD2 is a possible D gene (6 bases). This CDR3 is built from 13 residues. Germline CDR1 is SGHDT and CDR2 is YYEEEE. V shed 4 bases and J shed 9 bases, with 17 bases lying between them. CDR3 nucleotide sequence: TGTGCCAGCAGCCCCAACCGGCCCGGGGGGCAGTACTTC. This codes for CASSPNRPGGQYF.

This clone came up once. This sequence joins TRBV18 and TRBJ1-1, with D hard to call. The CDR3 has 14 residues. The germline V and J ends were trimmed by 2 bases and 4 bases, with 11 bases remaining between them. Germline lookup yields CDR1 KGHSH and CDR2 LQKENI. The CDR3 protein is CASSPTGIGTEAFF. Written as DNA, the CDR3 is TGTGCCAGCTCACCAACGGGGATCGGCACTGAAGCTTTCTTT.

The V gene is TRBV18, the J gene TRBJ2-2, with TRBD1 matching over 10 bases. The CDR3 spans 16 residues. Germline-derived CDR1 and CDR2 are KGHSH and LQKENI. V dropped 5 bases and J dropped 0; count of bases not matched to a gene: 3. This CDR3 reads CASSSTGGSNTGELFF. The CDR3 DNA reads as TGTGCCAGCTCATCGACAGGGGGCTCGAACACCGGGGAGCTGTTTTTT.

This clone was seen only a few times. The chain employs TRBV7-9 and TRBJ2-5; 12 nucleotides agree with TRBD2. Germline V gives CDR1 SEHNR, CDR2 FQNEAQ (reference sequence). The ends lost 2 bases at V and 2 bases at J; junction bases unmatched: 0. The CDR3 covers 15 residues. CDR3 sequence: CASSLLAGGQETQYF. The CDR3 DNA is TGTGCCAGCAGCTTACTAGCGGGGGGGCAAGAGACCCAGTACTTC.

This CDR3 is CASSLGRGGRVRTQYF. The CDR3 coding sequence is TGTGCCAGCAGCTTAGGTCGAGGGGGCCGTGTACGGACCCAGTACTTC. The chain uses TRBV11-2 and TRBJ2-5; 7 nucleotides align to TRBD1. V was pared by 1 base and J by 7 bases, with 12 bases of the junction left unmatched. CDR1 is SGHAT and CDR2 is FQNNGV in the germline V gene. The CDR3 covers 16 residues. Supplemented by reference TRBV11-2 and TRBJ2-5, the full variable domain reads EAGVAQSPRYKIIEKRQSVAFWCNPISGHATLYWYQQILGQGPKLLIQFQNNGVVDDSQLPKDRFSAERLKGVDSTLKIQPAKLEDSAVYLCASSLGRGGRVRTQYFGPGTRLLVL.

CDR3 in amino acids: CASRQRAGTDTQYF. Here the CDR3 DNA reads TGTGCCAGCAGACAGCGGGCGGGCACAGATACGCAGTATTTT. This rearrangement joins TRBV27 to TRBJ2-3; D possibly corresponds to TRBD2 (6 bases). The CDR3 contains 14 residues. Between the trimmed V and J ends, which lost 6 bases and 1 base, there was a span of 11 bases. Per germline, CDR1 MNHEY and CDR2 SMNVEV (reference sequence).

V gene TRBV4-1 combines with J gene TRBJ2-3; D may be TRBD2 (7 bases). The length of the CDR3 is 17 residues. With 1 base removed from V and 2 bases from J, the gap between germline ends came to 16 bases. The germline V gene has CDR1 MGHRA and CDR2 YSYEKL. In nucleotides, the CDR3 is TGCGCCAGCAGCCAAGTTGGGAGGGGGGCATACACAGATACGCAGTATTTT. Its translation is CASSQVGRGAYTDTQYF.

This clone was seen a handful of times. J is TRBJ1-4 and V is TRBV28; a weak D match, TRBD1 (6 bases). V was shortened by 2 bases and J by 8 bases, with 15 bases between the two germline ends. Germline CDR1 and CDR2: MDHEN and SYDVKM. CDR3 length equals 15 residues. As DNA, the CDR3 is TGTGCCAGCAGTTTACCTCAGGGGAGTGACGAAAAACTGTTTTTT. This codes for CASSLPQGSDEKLFF.

This clone was seen a handful of times. This chain joins TRBV10-2 and TRBJ1-3, with D hard to call. Germline CDR1 is WSHSY and CDR2 is SAAADI. The CDR3 extends over 14 amino acids. V was trimmed by 3 bases and J by 4 bases, leaving 10 bases between them. DNA of the CDR3: TGCGCCAGCAGTGATGGGCTCAGCGGAAACACCATATATTTT. Translating gives CASSDGLSGNTIYF.

The chain recombines TRBV15 with TRBJ2-2, with D unclear. The CDR3 runs 12 residues. Trimming removed 3 bases at V and 7 bases at J, with 6 bases between. Germline values: CDR1 LNHNV, CDR2 YYDKDF (reference sequence). The CDR3 nucleotides read TGTGCCACCAGCAGTGAGTTCGGGGAGCTGTTTTTT. It specifies CATSSEFGELFF. Supplemented by reference TRBV15 and TRBJ2-2, the full variable domain reads DAMVIQNPRYQVTQFGKPVTLSCSQTLNHNVMYWYQQKSSQAPKLLFHYYDKDFNNEADTPDNFQSRRPNTSFCFLDIRSPGLGDTAMYLCATSSEFGELFFGEGSRLTVL.

Here the CDR3 DNA reads TGCGCCAGCAGGCGGAACACCGGGGAGCTGTTTTTT. Translated, it gives CASRRNTGELFF. The chain uses TRBV10-2 and TRBJ2-2; D is unclear. V lost 6 bases and J 1 base, leaving 3 bases between the germline ends. The CDR3 loop spans 12 amino acids. CDR1 is WSHSY and CDR2 is SAAADI in the germline V gene.

The chain joins TRBV27 to TRBJ1-6, with 7 bases lining up with TRBD1. The length of the CDR3 is 12 residues. The germline gives CDR1 MNHEY, CDR2 SMNVEV (reference sequence). The J segment lost 10 bases and the V segment lost 7 bases, leaving 4 bases of the junction unmatched. The CDR3, as DNA: TGTGCCAGCACTGACAGGGCATCACCCCTCCACTTT. Translation: CASTDRASPLHF.

This chain uses TRBV14 with TRBJ2-5; D is perhaps TRBD2 (6 bases). The germline gives CDR1 SGHDN, CDR2 FVKESK. The CDR3 runs to 15 residues. Trimming shortened V by 1 base and J by 9 bases, and 18 bases separated the two germline ends. CDR3 in amino acids: CASSQVGGAKVAQYF. In DNA form, the CDR3 reads TGTGCCAGCAGCCAAGTTGGAGGGGCCAAGGTGGCCCAGTACTTC.

This chain joins TRBV7-2 and TRBJ2-7; TRBD2 matches at 8 bases. CDR1 and CDR2 (germline): SGHTA, FQGNSA. This CDR3 region has 17 residues. J was trimmed by 5 bases and V by 3 bases; bases with no gene match: 15. Here the CDR3 DNA reads TGTGCCAGCAGCTTTGGACTAGCAAGGCCCGCCGCCAACGAGCAGTACTTC. It encodes CASSFGLARPAANEQYF.

This clone was recorded once. The chain uses TRBV21-1 and TRBJ1-2; the tabulated D call, TRBD1, remains unverified against the DNA. TRBV21-1 is a known pseudogene. The CDR3 sequence is 15 residues long. CDR3 sequence reads: CASSKNATGGYGYTF. CDR3 coding DNA: TGTGCCAGCAGCAAAAACGCGACAGGGGGCTATGGCTACACCTTC.

The chain has TRBV7-2 and TRBJ2-7, with 9 bases matching TRBD2. From germline, CDR1 is SGHTA and CDR2 FQGNSA. The CDR3 is made up of 10 amino acids. CDR3 coding DNA: TGTGGCGGGGGGGGCTACGAGCAGTACTTC. The encoded protein is CGGGGYEQYF.

The chain combines TRBV10-3 with TRBJ1-1; D not certain. Germline V gene sequence: CDR1 ENHRY, CDR2 SYGVKD. This CDR3 comprises 15 residues. V shed 6 bases and J shed 1 base, with 15 bases lying between them. CDR3 DNA: TGTGCCATCAGCCAGGCCCTTCCAGAGAACACTGAAGCTTTCTTT. It encodes CAISQALPENTEAFF.

The CDR3 loop reads CASRRGGQGSTEAFF. DNA for the CDR3: TGTGCCAGCAGGAGGGGGGGCCAGGGCAGCACTGAAGCTTTCTTT. The genes are TRBV7-9 and TRBJ1-1; the D gene is possibly TRBD1 (6 bases). The CDR3 extends over 15 amino acids. Germline V lookup: CDR1 SEHNR, CDR2 FQNEAQ (reference sequence). V was cut by 6 bases and J by 4 bases, with 18 bases left in between.

This clone showed up just once. This CDR3 reads CSAVGTGGSGELFF. The CDR3 bases are TGCAGCGCCGTGGGGACAGGGGGTTCTGGGGAGCTGTTTTTT. The rearrangement links TRBV29-1 to TRBJ2-2; 11 positions agree with TRBD1. The trim removed 7 bases at V and 8 bases at J, leaving 9 bases unmatched. The CDR3 has 14 residues. CDR1 and CDR2 from the germline V gene are SQVTM and ANQGSEA.

The sample holds a few counts of this clone. J is TRBJ1-4 and V is TRBV18; D remains unclear. The CDR3 totals 13 residues. V shed 1 base and J shed 8 bases, with 8 bases lying between them. Germline CDR1 KGHSH, CDR2 LQKENI. CDR3 DNA: TGTGCCAGCTCACCACGACGGGAGGAAAAACTGTTTTTT. Its translation is CASSPRREEKLFF.

The chain is built from TRBV6-1 and TRBJ1-5, with a tentative D call TRBD1 (6 bases). Germline V gene lookup returns CDR1 MNHNS and CDR2 SASEGT. The V gene lost 4 bases and the J gene lost 6 bases, with 13 bases spanning the gap. The CDR3 extends over 14 amino acids. The CDR3: CASSGQGYPQPQHF. The CDR3 coding sequence is TGTGCCAGCAGTGGGCAGGGGTACCCTCAGCCCCAGCATTTT.

The chain links TRBV18 to TRBJ2-5; 8 bases align to TRBD1. Germline lookup yields CDR1 KGHSH and CDR2 LQKENI. The CDR3 sequence is 15 residues long. Unmatched junction bases numbered 10, after V lost 8 bases and J lost 2 bases. This CDR3 reads CASRSDRGLQETQYF. DNA of the CDR3: TGTGCCAGCCGATCCGACAGGGGCCTACAAGAGACCCAGTACTTC.

V is TRBV9 and J is TRBJ2-2, with D possibly being TRBD2 (7 bases). Trimming pared 4 bases from V and 3 bases from J, leaving 19 bases between. This CDR3 is built from 17 residues. The germline CDR1 and CDR2 sequences are SGDLS and YYNGEE. The CDR3 nucleotides read TGTGCCAGCAGCCCCAGCGGGGCAGGGGAGGACACCGGGGAGCTGTTTTTT. Its protein product is CASSPSGAGEDTGELFF.

V is TRBV13 and J is TRBJ2-5; the match to TRBD1 covers 10 bases. The germline CDR1 and CDR2 sequences are PRHDT and FYEKMQ (reference sequence). The CDR3 consists of 17 residues. V trimming: 3 bases; J trimming: 4 bases; junction bases outside the gene matches: 11. The CDR3, as DNA: TGTGCCAGCAGCTTTGCAGTTCGGGACAGGGGACGAGAGACCCAGTACTTC. Residues: CASSFAVRDRGRETQYF.